A single sample gave rise to the 20 T cell receptor beta chains below, sequenced in a study of blood T cell repertoires in COVID-19. The method was immunoSEQ multiplex PCR; TCRdb's version includes in-frame clones alone and lacks a portion of them. Of 60,000 to 65,000 clones detected, around 80% appear once; the ten largest clones hold over 20%. Sequencing was performed on peripheral blood. Receptor source: a woman of 80 years or more with active or convalescent COVID-19.

This chain uses TRBV5-1 with TRBJ1-1; TRBD1 is a possible D gene (6 bases). Germline V lookup: CDR1 SGHRS, CDR2 YFSETQ. Trimming removed 4 bases at V and 4 bases at J, with 11 bases between. The CDR3 runs to 13 residues. The chain's CDR3 is CASSGTGFTEAFF. The CDR3 nucleotides read TGCGCCAGCAGCGGTACAGGGTTCACTGAAGCTTTCTTT.

The chain is built from TRBV9 and TRBJ2-5; 8 nucleotides align to TRBD1. The CDR3 consists of 17 residues. In germline, CDR1 is SGDLS, CDR2 YYNGEE. Germline trimming cut 3 bases from V and 2 bases from J; bases unmatched to any gene: 12. The CDR3 reads CASSARDRLAWQETQYF. CDR3 nucleotide sequence: TGTGCCAGCAGCGCGAGGGACAGGTTGGCTTGGCAAGAGACCCAGTACTTC.

In DNA form, the CDR3 reads TGTGCCAGCAGCCTGGGCCCCGCGAGGGAGGGCTACACCTTC. Translation gives CASSLGPAREGYTF. The chain employs TRBV3-1 (or the pseudogene TRBV3-2) and TRBJ1-2; no reliable D call. V shed 4 bases and J shed 8 bases, with 17 bases lying between them. The CDR3 is made up of 14 amino acids. Germline V lookup: CDR1 LGHDT, CDR2 YNNKEL (reference sequence).

This clone was counted only a few times. The V gene is TRBV5-6, the J gene TRBJ2-3; 7 positions agree with TRBD1. Germline V gene sequence: CDR1 SGHDT, CDR2 YYEEEE. The CDR3 is made up of 16 amino acids. The junction had 11 bases not matched to a gene; V was cut back by 4 bases and J by 3 bases. The CDR3 loop is CASSQLPGQNTDTQYF. CDR3 nucleotides: TGTGCCAGCAGCCAACTACCGGGACAGAATACAGATACGCAGTATTTT.

The gene calls are TRBV5-1 and TRBJ1-6; D not resolved. Germline V CDR1 and CDR2: SGHRS, YFSETQ. This CDR3 comprises 16 residues. Trimming removed 0 bases from V and 6 bases from J, with 13 bases in between. CDR3 sequence (DNA): TGCGCCAGCAGCTTGGTTCCAGAGGGTAGTAATTCACCCCTCCACTTT. Protein sequence: CASSLVPEGSNSPLHF.

This clone was seen more than once but under ten times. The rearrangement joins TRBV11-2 to TRBJ1-1, with a tentative D call TRBD1 (5 bases). Per germline, CDR1 SGHAT and CDR2 FQNNGV. The V gene lost 5 bases and the J gene lost 0 bases, with 13 bases spanning the gap. The CDR3 has 15 residues. CDR3 DNA sequence: TGTGCCAGCAGCGCCTCAAGGGGTATGAACACTGAAGCTTTCTTT. It encodes CASSASRGMNTEAFF.

This chain uses TRBV29-1 with TRBJ1-1, with 7 bases identical to TRBD1. The CDR3 length is 11 residues. Germline assignment: CDR1 SQVTM and CDR2 ANQGSEA. The CDR3 sequence is CRGDRNTEAFF. CDR3 coding DNA: TGCAGGGGGGACAGGAACACTGAAGCTTTCTTT. The full variable domain, rest sourced from reference TRBV29-1 and TRBJ1-1, is SAVISQKPSRDICQRGTSLTIQCQVDSQVTMMFWYRQQPGQSLTLIATANQGSEATYESGFVIDKFPISRPNLTFSTLTVSNMSPEDSSIYLCRGDRNTEAFFGQGTRLTVV.

The chain recombines TRBV5-4 with TRBJ1-5; possibly TRBD1 for D (6 bases). The CDR3 loop spans 17 amino acids. Trimming shortened V by 0 bases and J by 1 base, and 14 bases separated the two germline ends. Germline loops: CDR1 SGHNT, CDR2 YYREEE (reference sequence). CDR3 nucleotides: TGTGCCAGCAGCTTGGGCGGGGGCAGCGCGAGCAATCAGCCCCAGCATTTT. Its protein product is CASSLGGGSASNQPQHF.

This clone has just one count. The chain combines TRBV15 with TRBJ2-2; the match to TRBD1 covers 10 bases. In germline, CDR1 is LNHNV, CDR2 YYDKDF (reference sequence). CDR3 length: 18 residues. V gave up 2 bases and J gave up 4 bases; unmatched junction bases: 10. The CDR3 nucleotides are TGTGCCACCAGCAGACCCCTAGGACAGGGGGGTGTCACCGGGGAGCTGTTTTTT. Protein product: CATSRPLGQGGVTGELFF.

This sequence joins TRBV3-1 (or the pseudogene TRBV3-2) and TRBJ2-7, with a weak D call TRBD1 (6 bases). Per germline, CDR1 LGHDT and CDR2 YNNKEL (reference sequence). The V gene lost 1 base and the J gene lost 3 bases, with 10 bases spanning the gap. There are 14 residues in the CDR3. The CDR3 sequence: CASSQVDRHYEQYF. CDR3 sequence (DNA): TGTGCCAGCAGCCAAGTTGACAGGCACTACGAGCAGTACTTC.

This sequence joins TRBV7-9 and TRBJ1-1, with a tentative D call TRBD1 (5 bases). The CDR3 contains 14 residues. The V gene lost 8 bases and the J gene lost 7 bases, with 20 bases spanning the gap. Germline lookup yields CDR1 SEHNR and CDR2 FQNEAQ (reference sequence). The CDR3: CASLPSNRGYEAFF. DNA for the CDR3: TGTGCCAGCTTGCCCTCGAACCGGGGGTATGAAGCTTTCTTT.

A few counts support this clone. The chain recombines TRBV5-1 with TRBJ2-5; unclear D gene. CDR3 size: 13 residues. V lost 7 bases and J lost 5, with 15 bases in between. The V gene's germline CDR1 is SGHRS and CDR2 YFSETQ. DNA of the CDR3: TGCGCCAGCTCACGCCAAGAGAGGGAGACCCAGTACTTC. The encoded protein is CASSRQERETQYF.

The genes are TRBV11-3 and TRBJ1-1; D remains ambiguous. CDR1 SGHNT and CDR2 YENEEA come from the germline V gene. The V end lost 0 bases, the J end lost 9 bases, and 8 bases lay between the germline ends. The CDR3 loop spans 12 amino acids. The DNA of the CDR3 is TGTGCCAGCAGCTTAGACGCTCTAAAAGCTTTCTTT. Translation: CASSLDALKAFF.

V gene TRBV5-1 combines with J gene TRBJ1-2; 11 bases agree with TRBD1. Per the germline V gene, CDR1 is SGHRS and CDR2 is YFSETQ. This CDR3 comprises 15 residues. V shed 4 bases and J 7 bases; nucleotides not matched to a gene: 9. The CDR3 region is CASSRRDRGLSGYTF. CDR3 nucleotides: TGCGCCAGCAGCCGACGGGACAGGGGGTTATCTGGCTACACCTTC.

The V call is TRBV19, the J call TRBJ2-1; perhaps TRBD2 as D (5 bases). The germline CDR1 and CDR2 sequences are LNHDA and SQIVND (reference sequence). V was shortened by 4 bases and J by 2 bases, with 9 bases between the two germline ends. CDR3 length equals 14 residues. The CDR3 bases are TGTGCCAGTAGTACGACCGGGACCTACAATGAGCAGTTCTTC. This encodes CASSTTGTYNEQFF.

The chain has TRBV11-2 and TRBJ1-1, with 9 nucleotides matching TRBD1. V was clipped by 5 bases and J by 0 bases; unmatched bases: 10. The germline gives CDR1 SGHAT, CDR2 FQNNGV. This CDR3 is 17 amino acids long. DNA of the CDR3: TGTGCCAGCAGCATCGTCCGGGACAGGGTAATGAACACTGAAGCTTTCTTT. As protein: CASSIVRDRVMNTEAFF.

V is TRBV3-1 (or the pseudogene TRBV3-2) and J is TRBJ1-1, with a tentative D call TRBD1 (5 bases). Deletions cut 4 bases from V and 1 base from J, with 13 bases between. Germline V gives CDR1 LGHDT, CDR2 YNNKEL (reference sequence). The CDR3 runs 15 residues. CDR3 loop: CASSRGRFENTEAFF. In DNA form, the CDR3 reads TGTGCCAGCAGCCGGGGCAGGTTCGAGAACACTGAAGCTTTCTTT.

DNA of the CDR3: TGTGCCAGTACCCTTAAAAACTCTGGAAACACCATATATTTT. As protein: CASTLKNSGNTIYF. V gene TRBV19 combines with J gene TRBJ1-3; D unclear. This CDR3 is 14 amino acids long. Germline V CDR1 and CDR2: LNHDA, SQIVND (reference sequence). Trimming removed 7 bases from V and 0 bases from J, with 10 bases in between.

The chain carries TRBV6-5 and TRBJ2-7; TRBD1 matches 9 bases. Germline values: CDR1 MNHEY, CDR2 SVGAGI. CDR3 length: 15 amino acids. Germline trimming cut 10 bases from V and 3 bases from J; bases unmatched to any gene: 13. The CDR3 coding sequence is TGTGCCACGGGGTGGAACCGGGACAGGGACTACGAGCAGTACTTC. Protein sequence: CATGWNRDRDYEQYF.

This sequence joins TRBV7-9 and TRBJ1-3; D call uncertain. The germline V gene encodes CDR1 SEHNR and CDR2 FQNEAQ (reference sequence). Trimming removed 3 bases from V and 4 bases from J, with 7 bases in between. This CDR3 is built from 13 residues. The CDR3 nucleotides are TGTGCCAGCAGCTTTGGGCAGGGAAACACCATATATTTT. It is translated as CASSFGQGNTIYF.